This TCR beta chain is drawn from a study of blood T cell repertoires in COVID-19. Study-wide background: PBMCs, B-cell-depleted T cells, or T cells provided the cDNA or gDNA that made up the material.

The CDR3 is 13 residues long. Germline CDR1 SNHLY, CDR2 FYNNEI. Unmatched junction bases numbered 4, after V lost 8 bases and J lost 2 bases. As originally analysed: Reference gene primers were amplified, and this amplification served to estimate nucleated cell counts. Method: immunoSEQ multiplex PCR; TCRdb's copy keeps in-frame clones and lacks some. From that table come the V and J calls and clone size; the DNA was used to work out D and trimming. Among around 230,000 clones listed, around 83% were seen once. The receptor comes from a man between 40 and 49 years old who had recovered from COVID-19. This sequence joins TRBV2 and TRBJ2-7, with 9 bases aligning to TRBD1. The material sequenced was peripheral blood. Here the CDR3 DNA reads TGTGCCAGCCGGGACAGGGAAACCTACGAGCAGTACTTC. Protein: CASRDRETYEQYF.